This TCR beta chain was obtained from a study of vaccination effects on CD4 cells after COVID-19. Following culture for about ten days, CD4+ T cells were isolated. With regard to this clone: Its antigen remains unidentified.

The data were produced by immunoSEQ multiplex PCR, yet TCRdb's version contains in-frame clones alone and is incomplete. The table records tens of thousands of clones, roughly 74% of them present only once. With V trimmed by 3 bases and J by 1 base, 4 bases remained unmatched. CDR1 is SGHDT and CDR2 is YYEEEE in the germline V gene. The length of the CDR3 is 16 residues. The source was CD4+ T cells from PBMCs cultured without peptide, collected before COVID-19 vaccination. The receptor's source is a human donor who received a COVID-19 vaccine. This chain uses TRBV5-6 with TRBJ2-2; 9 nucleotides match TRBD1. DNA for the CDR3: TGTGCCAGCAGCTGGTGGACAGGGGTGAACACCGGGGAGCTGTTTTTT. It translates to CASSWWTGVNTGELFF.